This T cell receptor (beta chain) was obtained from a study of OX40 agonist ivuxolimab in advanced cancers. The study's findings and limits: Low normalized clonal expansion also occurred in some nonresponding patients.

The protocol was immunoSEQ multiplex PCR, while the TCRdb copy is restricted to in-frame clones and leaves out a portion. The table has more than 60,000 clones, 85% to 90% seen once; the top ten hold roughly 0.7%. With regard to this clone: No antigen is known for it.

Trimming stripped 7 bases from V and 5 bases from J, with 19 bases between. Germline CDR1 SGHAT, CDR2 FQDESV (reference sequence). The CDR3 totals 15 residues. The chain combines TRBV11-1 with TRBJ2-3; the D gene could be TRBD1 or TRBD2 (7 bases each). The starting material was CD4+ or CD8+ T cells sorted from blood, obtained in a trial of the OX40 agonist ivuxolimab. The receptor comes from an adult with an advanced solid tumor such as melanoma, head and neck, liver or kidney cancer. In DNA form, the CDR3 reads TGTGCCAGCACCCGTCAGGGGGGGGCTGGAGATACGCAGTATTTT. Its protein product is CASTRQGGAGDTQYF.